Sequencing of this T cell receptor beta chain was carried out in a study of response to subunit inactivated influenza vaccine (dated by TCRdb to 2016 to 2018). Regarding the complete study: Deep quantitative profiling of the T cell receptor repertoire was used in the study to follow responses to a trivalent subunit inactivated influenza vaccine. Broader findings and caveats from the paper: It was suggested by the authors that each seasonal influenza vaccination may recruit only a limited number of new T cells.

This clonotype has just a few counts. No cognate antigen has been identified for it. The input lacks base qualities; no much larger clone sits a single base away. Libraries were built with RT-PCR. The sequencer was an Illumina HiSeq 2500. TCRdb reanalyzed the raw reads on its own, using fastp at Q25 for trimming and MiXCR for clone calling, and kept in-frame beta chains. When rows share a CDR3 protein, they turn into one entry using the most common DNA and genes. The sample records 550,000 to 800,000 distinct CDR3 sequences, 15% to 18% of which are singletons. In total, the top ten clones hold 11% of the sample. Relative to germline, V is missing 6 bases and J is missing 5 bases, with 7 bases of the junction outside any gene match. The germline V gene (reference sequence) provides CDR1 DFQATT and CDR2 SNEGSKA. The CDR3 contains 14 residues, cysteine and phenylalanine counted. The entry retains the CDR3 DNA only, 42 bases that are in frame from base 1.

The sample in question was PBMCs from blood, obtained 11 to 12 days after vaccination. Here the chain combines TRBV20-1 and TRBJ2-1; TRBD2 lines up with 10 middle nucleotides. The sequence came from a man in his forties or fifties who received an inactivated influenza vaccine. Donor details come from another sample of the same person, matched by shared clones. At the DNA level, the sequence is TGCAGTGCCGACAAGCGGGGGGGTAACAATGAGCAGTTCTTC. Its amino acids are CSADKRGGNNEQFF.